Described below is a single T cell receptor (beta chain) sequence and its context. Profiled with immunoSEQ multiplex PCR; TCRdb holds only in-frame clones, not every one. The sample contains hundreds of thousands of clones, over 75% of which appear only once. This entry comes from a study of blood T cell repertoires in COVID-19. This receptor was identified in a middle-aged man in a cohort exposed to, infected with or recovered from COVID-19 (not recorded which). Material: PBMCs or T cells enriched from blood (not recorded which).

Here the CDR3 reads CASSVAGGPFGELFF. Here the CDR3 DNA reads TGTGCCAGCAGCGTGGCGGGAGGGCCCTTTGGGGAGCTGTTTTTT. The V call is TRBV9, the J call TRBJ2-2; 9 bases are shared with TRBD2. The CDR3 is 15 amino acids. The V and J ends lost 2 bases and 8 bases, in that order; junction bases with no gene match: 7. Germline V gene sequence: CDR1 SGDLS, CDR2 YYNGEE. Full variable domain (outside the CDR3, taken from reference TRBV9 and TRBJ2-2): DSGVTQTPKHLITATGQRVTLRCSPRSGDLSVYWYQQSLDQGLQFLIQYYNGEERAKGNILERFSAQQFPDLHSELNLSSLELGDSALYFCASSVAGGPFGELFFGEGSRLTVL.